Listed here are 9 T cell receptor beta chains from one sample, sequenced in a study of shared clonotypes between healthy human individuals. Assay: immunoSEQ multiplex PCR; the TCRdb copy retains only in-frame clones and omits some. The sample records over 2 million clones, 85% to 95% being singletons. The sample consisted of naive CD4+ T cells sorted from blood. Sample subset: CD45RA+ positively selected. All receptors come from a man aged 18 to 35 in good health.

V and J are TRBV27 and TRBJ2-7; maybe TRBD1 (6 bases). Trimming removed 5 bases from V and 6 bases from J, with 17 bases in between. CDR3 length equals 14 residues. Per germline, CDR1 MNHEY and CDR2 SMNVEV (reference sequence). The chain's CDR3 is CASSPRGESGEQYF. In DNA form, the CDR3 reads TGTGCCAGCAGTCCCAGGGGAGAATCCGGCGAGCAGTACTTC.

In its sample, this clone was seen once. DNA for the CDR3: TGCGCCAGCAGCCAGAGTCTAGCGGGGGTCGCTGGCACCGGGGAGCTGTTTTTT. This codes for CASSQSLAGVAGTGELFF. This chain links TRBV4-1 with TRBJ2-2; 10 nucleotides agree with TRBD2. The CDR3 runs 18 residues. V dropped 3 bases and J dropped 4; count of bases not matched to a gene: 11. Germline assignment: CDR1 MGHRA and CDR2 YSYEKL.

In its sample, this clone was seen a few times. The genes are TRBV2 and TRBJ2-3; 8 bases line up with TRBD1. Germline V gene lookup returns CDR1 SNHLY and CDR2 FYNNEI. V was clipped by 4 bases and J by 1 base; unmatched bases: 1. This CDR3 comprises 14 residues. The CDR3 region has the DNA TGTGCCAGCAGTGGGGACAGGCGCACAGATACGCAGTATTTT. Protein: CASSGDRRTDTQYF. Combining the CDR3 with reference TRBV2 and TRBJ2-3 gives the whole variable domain EPEVTQTPSHQVTQMGQEVILRCVPISNHLYFYWYRQILGQKVEFLVSFYNNEISEKSEIFDDQFSVERPDGSNFTLKIRSTKLEDSAMYFCASSGDRRTDTQYFGPGTRLTVL.

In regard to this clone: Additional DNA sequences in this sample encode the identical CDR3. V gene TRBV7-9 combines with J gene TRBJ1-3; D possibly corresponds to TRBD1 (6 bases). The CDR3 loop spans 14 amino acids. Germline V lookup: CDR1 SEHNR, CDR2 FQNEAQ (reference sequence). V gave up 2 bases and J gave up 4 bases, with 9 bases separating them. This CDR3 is CASSLSGVGNTIYF. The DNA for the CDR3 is TGTGCCAGCAGCTTATCAGGGGTCGGAAACACCATATATTTT. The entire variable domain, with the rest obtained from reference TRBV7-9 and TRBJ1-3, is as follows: DTGVSQNPRHKITKRGQNVTFRCDPISEHNRLYWYRQTLGQGPEFLTYFQNEAQLEKSRLLSDRFSAERPKGSFSTLEIQRTEQGDSAMYLCASSLSGVGNTIYFGEGSWLTVV.

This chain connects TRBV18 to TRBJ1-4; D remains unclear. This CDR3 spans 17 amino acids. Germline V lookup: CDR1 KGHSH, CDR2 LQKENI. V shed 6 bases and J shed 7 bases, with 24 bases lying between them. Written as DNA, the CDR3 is TGTGCCAGCTCCTCCTCCGTCCGTTGGGAAATTAGTGAAAAACTGTTTTTT. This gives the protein CASSSSVRWEISEKLFF.

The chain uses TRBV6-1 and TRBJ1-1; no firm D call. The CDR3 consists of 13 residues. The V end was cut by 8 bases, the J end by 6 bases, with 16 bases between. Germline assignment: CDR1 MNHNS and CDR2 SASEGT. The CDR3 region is CASHGSLKAEAFF. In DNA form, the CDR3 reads TGTGCCAGCCACGGGTCTCTGAAGGCTGAAGCTTTCTTT.

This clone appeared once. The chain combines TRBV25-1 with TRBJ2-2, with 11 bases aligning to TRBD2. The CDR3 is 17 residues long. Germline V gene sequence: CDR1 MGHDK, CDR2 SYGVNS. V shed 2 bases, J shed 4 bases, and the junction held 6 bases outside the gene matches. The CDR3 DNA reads TGTGCCAGCAGTGAACCGCGTAGCGGGAGGGGCACCGGGGAGCTGTTTTTT. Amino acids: CASSEPRSGRGTGELFF.

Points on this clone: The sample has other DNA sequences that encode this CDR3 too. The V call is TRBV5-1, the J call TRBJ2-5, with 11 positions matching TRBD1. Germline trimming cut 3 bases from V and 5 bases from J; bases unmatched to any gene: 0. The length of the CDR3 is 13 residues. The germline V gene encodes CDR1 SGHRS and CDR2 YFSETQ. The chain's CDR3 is CASSWDRGETQYF. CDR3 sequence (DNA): TGCGCCAGCAGCTGGGACAGGGGGGAGACCCAGTACTTC.

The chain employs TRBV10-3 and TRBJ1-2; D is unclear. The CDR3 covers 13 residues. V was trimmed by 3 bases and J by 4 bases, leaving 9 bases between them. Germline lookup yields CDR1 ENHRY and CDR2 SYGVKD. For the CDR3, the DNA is TGTGCCATCAGTGACGGGCCCGGCTATGGCTACACCTTC. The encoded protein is CAISDGPGYGYTF.